This TCR beta chain was sequenced during a study of CD8+CD57+ T cells in acquired aplastic anemia. Turning to the study itself: Sorted CD4+ and CD8+ cells gave a mean 3.2 ug DNA, range 0.2 to 27.4 ug. CD4+ reads averaged around 10 million in healthy donors.

Study findings and constraints: Any difference that existed in CD8+ Simpson's diversity between patients and controls was not significant. Almost 30 shared CD8+ CDR3s appeared highly expressed within patients' immunodominant clones.

Researchers used genomic DNA as the template to profile TCR beta VDJ and CDR3. TCRdb called the reads again in MiXCR, with one record for every CDR3 protein. The table lists tens of thousands of distinct CDR3 sequences, approximately 45% of them singletons. Trimming pared 0 bases from V and 4 bases from J, leaving 16 bases between. In germline, CDR1 is ENHRY, CDR2 SYGVKD. The CDR3 sequence is 16 residues long. Remarks on this clonotype: Its antigen is unidentified.

The chain combines TRBV10-3 with TRBJ2-7, with TRBD2 as a possible D gene (6 bases). This clonotype was sampled from a human donor in good health, serving as a control. The sequencing sample was made of sorted CD4+, CD8+, or CD8+CD57+ T cells (not recorded which) from PBMCs. The CDR3 nucleotides read TGTGCCATCAGTGAGTCCTCCGGGACTCTATCTTACGAGCAGTACTTC. It is translated as CAISESSGTLSYEQYF.